The 16 T cell receptor beta chains below all came from one sample that was sequenced in a study of cytomegalovirus exposure and HLA in healthy donors. The PCR was carried out with 60 Vbeta primers and 13 Jbeta primers. Here immunoSEQ multiplex PCR was the method, and the copy in TCRdb shows in-frame clones only, minus some. Here the sample spans around 110,000 clones, about three quarters being singletons. Sequencing input: PBMCs. The receptors originated from a boy between 10 and 17 years old in good health and CMV-seronegative.

The chain has TRBV25-1 and TRBJ2-5; possibly TRBD1 for D (6 bases). V was clipped by 3 bases and J by 5 bases, with 13 bases between them. The CDR3 has 14 amino acids. Per germline, CDR1 MGHDK and CDR2 SYGVNS. The CDR3 nucleotides are TGTGCCAGCAGTGATTCTGGGGGCAGGGAGACCCAGTACTTC. Translated, it gives CASSDSGGRETQYF.

CDR3 sequence (DNA): TGTGCCAGCAGTTATGGGGACAGCTCCTACAATGAGCAGTTCTTC. Protein: CASSYGDSSYNEQFF. V is TRBV6-6 and J is TRBJ2-1; TRBD1 agrees at 7 bases. This CDR3 spans 15 amino acids. CDR1 MNHNY and CDR2 SVGAGI come from the germline V gene (reference sequence). The trim removed 3 bases at V and 0 bases at J, leaving 2 bases unmatched.

This chain links TRBV10-3 with TRBJ2-7; 12 bases are a match to TRBD2. V trimming: 2 bases; J trimming: 2 bases; junction bases outside the gene matches: 4. This CDR3 spans 16 amino acids. Looked up from germline, CDR1 is ENHRY and CDR2 is SYGVKD. Here the CDR3 reads CAISEVTSGRPYEQYF. CDR3 nucleotide sequence: TGTGCCATCAGTGAGGTTACTAGCGGGAGGCCCTACGAGCAGTACTTC.

The chain uses TRBV7-2 and TRBJ2-2; TRBD1 is a possible D gene (6 bases). Per the germline V gene, CDR1 is SGHTA and CDR2 is FQGNSA. The CDR3 loop spans 14 amino acids. The V end lost 5 bases, the J end lost 10 bases, and 17 bases lay between the germline ends. DNA of the CDR3: TGTGCCAGCAGCAGAACTCCAGGGGTCGAGGAGCTGTTTTTT. It specifies CASSRTPGVEELFF. Looking up the rest from reference TRBV7-2 and TRBJ2-2 gives the full variable domain: GAGVSQSPSNKVTEKGKDVELRCDPISGHTALYWYRQSLGQGLEFLIYFQGNSAPDKSGLPSDRFSAERTGGSVSTLTIQRTQQEDSAVYLCASSRTPGVEELFFGEGSRLTVL.

V gene TRBV6-5 combines with J gene TRBJ2-6; weak D call: TRBD2 (6 bases). Per the germline V gene, CDR1 is MNHEY and CDR2 is SVGAGI. The CDR3 spans 16 residues. Between the trimmed V and J ends, which lost 0 bases and 2 bases, there was a span of 8 bases. Here the CDR3 reads CASSYSGGPGANVLTF. For the CDR3, the DNA is TGTGCCAGCAGTTACTCGGGAGGCCCTGGGGCCAACGTCCTGACTTTC.

The chain recombines TRBV28 with TRBJ1-5, with 7 bases aligning to TRBD1. The germline V gene encodes CDR1 MDHEN and CDR2 SYDVKM. The ends lost 7 bases at V and 5 bases at J; junction bases unmatched: 17. The CDR3 extends over 17 amino acids. The CDR3 DNA follows: TGTGCCAGCAATCTTCAGCGGTTTCGGGACAGCGATCAGCCCCAGCATTTT. Translation: CASNLQRFRDSDQPQHF. The variable domain in full, completed from reference TRBV28 and TRBJ1-5, reads DVKVTQSSRYLVKRTGEKVFLECVQDMDHENMFWYRQDPGLGLRLIYFSYDVKMKEKGDIPEGYSVSREKKERFSLILESASTNQTSMYLCASNLQRFRDSDQPQHFGDGTRLSIL.

V is TRBV28 and J is TRBJ1-2; the D is unclear. V was trimmed by 6 bases and J by 2 bases, leaving 22 bases between them. The germline gives CDR1 MDHEN, CDR2 SYDVKM. The CDR3 runs to 17 residues. CDR3 coding DNA: TGTGCCAGCAGCCCCGTAGATCGGTCTAACGGGAACTATGGCTACACCTTC. Protein sequence: CASSPVDRSNGNYGYTF.

V is TRBV4-1 and J is TRBJ2-5; 7 bases map to TRBD2. The DNA matches TRBJ2-7 better at its end, which makes the J call doubtful. CDR1 MGHRA and CDR2 YSYEKL come from the germline V gene. This CDR3 has 15 amino acids. CDR3: CASSHGLVRDYEQYF. For the CDR3, the DNA is TGCGCCAGCAGCCACGGACTAGTCCGAGACTACGAGCAGTACTTC.

This chain uses TRBV2 with TRBJ2-3; 10 bases map to TRBD2. V shed 3 bases and J 0 bases; nucleotides not matched to a gene: 12. Germline V gene data show CDR1 as SNHLY and CDR2 as FYNNEI. The CDR3 is made up of 19 amino acids. In nucleotides, the CDR3 is TGTGCCAGCAGTGAGGAACTAGCGGGGAGAACCACTAGCACAGATACGCAGTATTTT. Its protein product is CASSEELAGRTTSTDTQYF.

This clone has a handful of counts. The chain employs TRBV5-4 and TRBJ1-1; 10 bases are shared with TRBD1. The junction had 4 bases not matched to a gene; V was cut back by 10 bases and J by 4 bases. CDR1 SGHNT and CDR2 YYREEE come from the germline V gene (reference sequence). This CDR3 has 12 residues. This CDR3 reads CAGTGEGTEAFF. CDR3 in DNA: TGTGCCGGGACAGGGGAGGGCACTGAAGCTTTCTTT. Complete variable domain (other parts from reference TRBV5-4 and TRBJ1-1): ETGVTQSPTHLIKTRGQQVTLRCSSQSGHNTVSWYQQALGQGPQFIFQYYREEENGRGNFPPRFSGLQFPNYSSELNVNALELDDSALYLCAGTGEGTEAFFGQGTRLTVV.

The genes are TRBV28 and TRBJ1-5, with D unresolved. The length of the CDR3 is 12 residues. Per the germline V gene, CDR1 is MDHEN and CDR2 is SYDVKM. The V and J ends lost 3 bases and 4 bases respectively, with 4 bases between them. This CDR3 reads CASSFGNQPQHF. Here the CDR3 DNA reads TGTGCCAGCAGTTTCGGGAATCAGCCCCAGCATTTT.

This clone was detected only a few times. The rearrangement joins TRBV5-4 to TRBJ2-2; D is perhaps TRBD2 (5 bases). CDR3 size: 17 residues. V shed 4 bases and J shed 5 bases, with 21 bases lying between them. Germline CDR1 and CDR2: SGHNT and YYREEE (reference sequence). CDR3: CASSRALLVSNTGELFF. The CDR3 DNA sequence: TGTGCCAGCAGCCGAGCGCTACTAGTGAGCAATACCGGGGAGCTGTTTTTT.

The rearrangement uses TRBV28 and TRBJ1-5; D not certain. Trimming took off 10 bases at V and 0 bases at J, with 10 bases between the two ends. Germline lookup yields CDR1 MDHEN and CDR2 SYDVKM. The CDR3 spans 13 residues. CDR3 amino acids: CATELDSNQPQHF. In DNA, the CDR3 is TGTGCCACCGAGTTAGATAGCAATCAGCCCCAGCATTTT.

V and J are TRBV6-6 and TRBJ2-7; 8 nucleotides line up with TRBD1. This CDR3 has 15 residues. Germline V gives CDR1 MNHNY, CDR2 SVGAGI (reference sequence). Trimming cost V 6 bases and J 5 bases; bases outside gene matches: 12. As DNA, the CDR3 is TGTGCCAGCAGGATGACAGGGGTGGGTTTCCACGAGCAGTACTTC. It is translated as CASRMTGVGFHEQYF.

V gene TRBV7-9 combines with J gene TRBJ1-1, with TRBD1 matching over 8 bases. There are 15 residues in the CDR3. Germline V gene data show CDR1 as SEHNR and CDR2 as FQNEAQ (reference sequence). With V trimmed by 5 bases and J by 0 bases, 5 bases remained unmatched. The CDR3 loop reads CASSPRDRLNTEAFF. The CDR3 DNA is TGTGCCAGCAGCCCTAGGGACAGGCTGAACACTGAAGCTTTCTTT.

This clone was seen only a few times. The rearrangement uses TRBV11-3 and TRBJ2-7, with D possibly being TRBD1 (6 bases). Trimming stripped 3 bases from V and 0 bases from J, with 18 bases between. Germline V gene sequence: CDR1 SGHNT, CDR2 YENEEA. The CDR3 loop spans 17 amino acids. The CDR3 DNA reads TGTGCCAGCAGCTTCGAAAAGACAGGCTACAGCTCCTACGAGCAGTACTTC. It yields the protein CASSFEKTGYSSYEQYF. Variable domain in full (rest from reference TRBV11-3 and TRBJ2-7): EAGVVQSPRYKIIEKKQPVAFWCNPISGHNTLYWYLQNLGQGPELLIRYENEEAVDDSQLPKDRFSAERLKGVDSTLKIQPAELGDSAVYLCASSFEKTGYSSYEQYFGPGTRLTVT.